A selection of T cell receptor beta chains follows, all from one sample in a study of blood T cell repertoires in COVID-19. TCRdb keeps only in-frame clones here, not all; method: immunoSEQ multiplex PCR. The sample lists about 670,000 clones, over 80% occurring once. Sequenced: peripheral blood. These receptors originate from a woman aged 18-35 years with acute or convalescent COVID-19. Both conserved end residues are part of each CDR3. The order of the fields is V gene, D gene, clone size, J gene, CDR3 DNA, CDR3 protein. D genes are given only for firm matches. Clone size is shown for a subset of rows, as once, few, many or a class of expanded clone.

V gene: TRBV24-1
D gene: NA
clone size: NA
J gene: TRBJ1-5
CDR3 DNA: TGTGCCACCAGTGACCCAGATCAACCCCAGCATTTT
CDR3 protein: CATSDPDQPQHF

V gene: TRBV5-4
D gene: TRBD1
clone size: once
J gene: TRBJ1-2
CDR3 DNA: TGTGCCAGCAGTTCCGACAGGGAAGGGTATGGCTACACCTTC
CDR3 protein: CASSSDREGYGYTF

V gene: TRBV5-5
D gene: NA
clone size: NA
J gene: TRBJ1-1
CDR3 DNA: TGTGCCAGCAGCTGGGGTCCTGTTTCGACAGATTTAAAAACTGAAGCTTTCTTT
CDR3 protein: CASSWGPVSTDLKTEAFF

V gene: TRBV18
D gene: NA
clone size: NA
J gene: TRBJ1-5
CDR3 DNA: TGTGCCAGCTCACCGATACAGGGACCCAATCAGCCCCAGCATTTT
CDR3 protein: CASSPIQGPNQPQHF

V gene: TRBV9
D gene: NA
clone size: NA
J gene: TRBJ1-5
CDR3 DNA: TGTGCCAGCAGCGTAGGGAAACAGGTCCATCAGCCCCAGCATTTT
CDR3 protein: CASSVGKQVHQPQHF

V gene: TRBV7-9
D gene: NA
clone size: NA
J gene: TRBJ1-5
CDR3 DNA: TGTGCCAGCAGCCCCCCCGGGGGGCTCCAGCATTTT
CDR3 protein: CASSPPGGLQHF

V gene: TRBV4-2
D gene: NA
clone size: NA
J gene: TRBJ1-2
CDR3 DNA: TGTGCCAGCAGCCAAAGACCAGGGGCTCTTGGCTACACCTTC
CDR3 protein: CASSQRPGALGYTF

V gene: TRBV24-1
D gene: NA
clone size: NA
J gene: TRBJ1-5
CDR3 DNA: TGTGCCACCAGTGATTTGCGGGGTCAGCCCCAGCATTTT
CDR3 protein: CATSDLRGQPQHF

V gene: TRBV11-2
D gene: NA
clone size: NA
J gene: TRBJ2-7
CDR3 DNA: TGTGCCAGCAGCACCGGGACTTTTTACGAGCAGTACTTC
CDR3 protein: CASSTGTFYEQYF

V gene: TRBV28
D gene: NA
clone size: once
J gene: TRBJ2-1
CDR3 DNA: TGTGCCAGCACCCTGTTCAATGAGCAGTTCTTC
CDR3 protein: CASTLFNEQFF

V gene: TRBV18
D gene: NA
clone size: NA
J gene: TRBJ1-1
CDR3 DNA: TGTGCCAGCTCACCTAAACCGGGACTGCAGTACACTGAAGCTTTCTTT
CDR3 protein: CASSPKPGLQYTEAFF

V gene: TRBV11-2
D gene: NA
clone size: once
J gene: TRBJ1-1
CDR3 DNA: TGTGCCAGCAATAATGAAGCTTTCTTT
CDR3 protein: CASNNEAFF

V gene: TRBV5-6
D gene: TRBD1
clone size: NA
J gene: TRBJ1-1
CDR3 DNA: TGTGCCAGCAGCTTTCAATTGACCTTACAGGGGCCTGGCACTGAAGCTTTCTTT
CDR3 protein: CASSFQLTLQGPGTEAFF

V gene: TRBV6-6
D gene: NA
clone size: NA
J gene: TRBJ2-1
CDR3 DNA: TGTGCCAGCAGTTACCCTATTACAGGGAATGAGCAGTTCTTC
CDR3 protein: CASSYPITGNEQFF

V gene: TRBV20-1
D gene: NA
clone size: NA
J gene: TRBJ1-2
CDR3 DNA: TGCAGTGCTGCGGGAAATGGCTACACCTTC
CDR3 protein: CSAAGNGYTF

V gene: TRBV6-5
D gene: TRBD1
clone size: NA
J gene: TRBJ1-2
CDR3 DNA: TGTGCCAGCAGTTACCTGGGACAGCTCTATGGCTACACCTTC
CDR3 protein: CASSYLGQLYGYTF

V gene: TRBV19
D gene: NA
clone size: NA
J gene: TRBJ1-1
CDR3 DNA: TGTGCCAGTAGTATAGATCTAGGGGAAAGCACTGAAGCTTTCTTT
CDR3 protein: CASSIDLGESTEAFF

V gene: TRBV6-1
D gene: NA
clone size: NA
J gene: TRBJ2-3
CDR3 DNA: TGTGCCAGCAGTGAAGCGCCTGAGCTCACAGATACGCAGTATTTT
CDR3 protein: CASSEAPELTDTQYF

V gene: TRBV6-6
D gene: TRBD1
clone size: NA
J gene: TRBJ1-2
CDR3 DNA: TGTGCCAGCAGTTTAACCGGGACAGTTAACTATGGCTACACCTTC
CDR3 protein: CASSLTGTVNYGYTF

V gene: TRBV10-3
D gene: TRBD1
clone size: few
J gene: TRBJ2-5
CDR3 DNA: TGTGCCATCAGCCGAGGGCAGGGGGCGAAGACCCAGTACTTC
CDR3 protein: CAISRGQGAKTQYF

V gene: TRBV6-5
D gene: NA
clone size: NA
J gene: TRBJ1-5
CDR3 DNA: TGTGCCAGCATCAGGGGTTGGAATCAGCCCCAGCATTTT
CDR3 protein: CASIRGWNQPQHF

V gene: TRBV14
D gene: NA
clone size: NA
J gene: TRBJ2-7
CDR3 DNA: TGTGCCAGCAGCCAAGAGGGCCTAACGACGATCTACGAGCAGTACTTC
CDR3 protein: CASSQEGLTTIYEQYF

V gene: TRBV6-4
D gene: TRBD1
clone size: NA
J gene: TRBJ1-2
CDR3 DNA: TGTGCCAGCAGTACCCGGACAGGGGGAATAATTAACTATGGCTACACCTTC
CDR3 protein: CASSTRTGGIINYGYTF

V gene: TRBV24-1
D gene: TRBD1
clone size: NA
J gene: TRBJ1-5
CDR3 DNA: TGTGCCACCCATGACAGGGCCCCGTTTTTTTTCCAGCATTTT
CDR3 protein: CATHDRAPFFFQHF

V gene: TRBV24-1
D gene: TRBD2
clone size: NA
J gene: TRBJ2-1
CDR3 DNA: TGTGCCACCAGTGATTTGAATCTCGGCGGGGGGTATGAGCAGTTCTTC
CDR3 protein: CATSDLNLGGGYEQFF

V gene: TRBV5-1
D gene: NA
clone size: NA
J gene: TRBJ2-7
CDR3 DNA: TGCGCCAGCAGCTTGTCGGGATACGAGCAGTACTTC
CDR3 protein: CASSLSGYEQYF

V gene: TRBV5-1
D gene: NA
clone size: NA
J gene: TRBJ1-1
CDR3 DNA: TGCGCCAGCAGCTTACCGGAGTACACTGAAGCTTTCTTT
CDR3 protein: CASSLPEYTEAFF

V gene: TRBV27
D gene: TRBD1
clone size: NA
J gene: TRBJ1-4
CDR3 DNA: TGTGCCAGCAGTTCCGGGACAGCTGAAAAACTGTTTTTT
CDR3 protein: CASSSGTAEKLFF

V gene: TRBV29-1
D gene: NA
clone size: NA
J gene: TRBJ1-1
CDR3 DNA: TGCAGCGTAATATTGGGCGTCCGGGACATCAGAGGGACTGAAGCTTTCTTT
CDR3 protein: CSVILGVRDIRGTEAFF

V gene: TRBV7-8
D gene: NA
clone size: NA
J gene: TRBJ1-6
CDR3 DNA: TGTGCCAGCAGCCCCTTGAGCGGTATCGCCCTCAATTCACCCCTCCACTTT
CDR3 protein: CASSPLSGIALNSPLHF

V gene: TRBV4-3
D gene: TRBD1
clone size: NA
J gene: TRBJ2-2
CDR3 DNA: TGCGCCAGCAGCCAAGGACCGGGACAGGGGAAGAACACCGGGGAGCTGTTTTTT
CDR3 protein: CASSQGPGQGKNTGELFF

V gene: TRBV24-1
D gene: NA
clone size: NA
J gene: TRBJ1-2
CDR3 DNA: TGTGCCACCAGTGGCCGGGACTCCTATGGCTACACCTTC
CDR3 protein: CATSGRDSYGYTF

V gene: TRBV12-3/TRBV12-4
D gene: NA
clone size: few
J gene: TRBJ1-4
CDR3 DNA: TGTGCCAGCAGTTTGGGCTTAAAACTGTTTTTT
CDR3 protein: CASSLGLKLFF

V gene: TRBV21-1
D gene: NA
clone size: NA
J gene: TRBJ1-5
CDR3 DNA: TGTGCCAGCAGCAAAGCACTCCCAGGGAACGATCAGCCCCAGCATTTT
CDR3 protein: CASSKALPGNDQPQHF

V gene: TRBV23-1
D gene: NA
clone size: NA
J gene: TRBJ2-2
CDR3 DNA: TGCGCCAGCAGTCAACTCCGGAGCTACACCGGGGAGCTGTTTTTT
CDR3 protein: CASSQLRSYTGELFF

V gene: TRBV5-1
D gene: TRBD1
clone size: NA
J gene: TRBJ1-4
CDR3 DNA: TGCGCCAGCAGCTTGGGACAGGGCGAAACTAATGAAAAACTGTTTTTT
CDR3 protein: CASSLGQGETNEKLFF

V gene: TRBV27
D gene: TRBD1
clone size: NA
J gene: TRBJ1-6
CDR3 DNA: TGTGCCAGCAGCCGAACAGGGGTGAATTCACCCCTCCACTTT
CDR3 protein: CASSRTGVNSPLHF

V gene: TRBV28
D gene: NA
clone size: NA
J gene: TRBJ1-1
CDR3 DNA: TGTGCCAGCAAGCCCTCATTCACTGAAGCTTTCTTT
CDR3 protein: CASKPSFTEAFF

V gene: TRBV9
D gene: NA
clone size: NA
J gene: TRBJ1-2
CDR3 DNA: TGTGCCAGCAGCGCCTCCGCGGGGCGCAATCATAACTATGGCTACACCTTC
CDR3 protein: CASSASAGRNHNYGYTF

V gene: TRBV12-3/TRBV12-4
D gene: NA
clone size: NA
J gene: TRBJ1-1
CDR3 DNA: TGTGCCAGCAGTTTAGCCATGAACACTGAAGCTTTCTTT
CDR3 protein: CASSLAMNTEAFF

V gene: TRBV12-5
D gene: TRBD2
clone size: NA
J gene: TRBJ2-3
CDR3 DNA: TGTGCTAGTGGTCCCTTGGTACAGGCTAGCGGATATCGCACAGATACGCAGTATTTT
CDR3 protein: CASGPLVQASGYRTDTQYF

V gene: TRBV21-1
D gene: NA
clone size: NA
J gene: TRBJ1-3
CDR3 DNA: TGTGCCAGCAGCAAAGACAGGGGCGCAGGAAACACCATATATTTT
CDR3 protein: CASSKDRGAGNTIYF

V gene: TRBV24-1
D gene: NA
clone size: NA
J gene: TRBJ1-4
CDR3 DNA: TGTGCCACCAGTGATTCCACCCCAGGGGCTAAAGGAAAACTGTTTTTT
CDR3 protein: CATSDSTPGAKGKLFF

V gene: TRBV28
D gene: NA
clone size: NA
J gene: TRBJ1-3
CDR3 DNA: TGTGCCAGCAGTCCCGCCCCAGGGATGTCCTTAAACACCATATATTTT
CDR3 protein: CASSPAPGMSLNTIYF

V gene: TRBV6-6
D gene: TRBD1
clone size: once
J gene: TRBJ1-2
CDR3 DNA: TGTGCCAGCAGCAAGACAGGGGAATATGGCTACACCTTC
CDR3 protein: CASSKTGEYGYTF

V gene: TRBV7-2
D gene: NA
clone size: NA
J gene: TRBJ2-7
CDR3 DNA: TGTGCCAGCAGCTTAGCGGGGGGACCCTCCTACGAGCAGTACTTC
CDR3 protein: CASSLAGGPSYEQYF

V gene: TRBV10-3
D gene: NA
clone size: NA
J gene: TRBJ1-5
CDR3 DNA: TGTGCCATCAGTGACAGGCACAATGGAAAGCAGCCCCAGCATTTT
CDR3 protein: CAISDRHNGKQPQHF

V gene: TRBV7-2
D gene: TRBD1
clone size: NA
J gene: TRBJ1-6
CDR3 DNA: TGTGCCAGCAGCTTAGCGTGGGGGACAGGCGGCAGGGGTTCACCCCTCCACTTT
CDR3 protein: CASSLAWGTGGRGSPLHF

V gene: TRBV6-2/TRBV6-3
D gene: NA
clone size: once
J gene: TRBJ1-4
CDR3 DNA: TGTGCCAGCAGTTACTTTGGGGCAAAACTGTTTTTT
CDR3 protein: CASSYFGAKLFF